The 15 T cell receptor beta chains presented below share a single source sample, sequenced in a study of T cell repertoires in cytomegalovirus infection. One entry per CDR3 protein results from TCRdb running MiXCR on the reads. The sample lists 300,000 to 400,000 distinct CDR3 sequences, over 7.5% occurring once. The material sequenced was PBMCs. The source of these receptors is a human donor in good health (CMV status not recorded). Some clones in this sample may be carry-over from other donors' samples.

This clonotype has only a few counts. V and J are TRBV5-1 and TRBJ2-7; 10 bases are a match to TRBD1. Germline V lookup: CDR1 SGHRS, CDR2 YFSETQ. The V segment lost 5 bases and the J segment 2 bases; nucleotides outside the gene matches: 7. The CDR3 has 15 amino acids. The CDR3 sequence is CASREAGTGAYEQYF. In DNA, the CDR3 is TGCGCCAGCAGAGAAGCCGGGACAGGGGCCTACGAGCAGTACTTC.

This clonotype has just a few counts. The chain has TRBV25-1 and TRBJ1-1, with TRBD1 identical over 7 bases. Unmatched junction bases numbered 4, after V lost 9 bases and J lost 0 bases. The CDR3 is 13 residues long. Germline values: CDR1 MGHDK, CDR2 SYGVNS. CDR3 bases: TGTGCCAGTAAGGGACAGATGAACACTGAAGCTTTCTTT. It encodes CASKGQMNTEAFF. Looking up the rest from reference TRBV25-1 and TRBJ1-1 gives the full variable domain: EADIYQTPRYLVIGTGKKITLECSQTMGHDKMYWYQQDPGMELHLIHYSYGVNSTEKGDLSSESTVSRIRTEHFPLTLESARPSHTSQYLCASKGQMNTEAFFGQGTRLTVV.

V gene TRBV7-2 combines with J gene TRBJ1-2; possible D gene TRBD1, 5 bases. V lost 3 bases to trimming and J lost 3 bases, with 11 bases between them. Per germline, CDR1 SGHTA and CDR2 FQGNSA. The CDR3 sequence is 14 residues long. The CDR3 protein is CASSFPGEDYGYTF. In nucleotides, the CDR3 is TGTGCCAGCAGCTTTCCGGGGGAGGACTATGGCTACACCTTC. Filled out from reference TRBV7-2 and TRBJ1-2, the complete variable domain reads GAGVSQSPSNKVTEKGKDVELRCDPISGHTALYWYRQSLGQGLEFLIYFQGNSAPDKSGLPSDRFSAERTGGSVSTLTIQRTQQEDSAVYLCASSFPGEDYGYTFGSGTRLTVV.

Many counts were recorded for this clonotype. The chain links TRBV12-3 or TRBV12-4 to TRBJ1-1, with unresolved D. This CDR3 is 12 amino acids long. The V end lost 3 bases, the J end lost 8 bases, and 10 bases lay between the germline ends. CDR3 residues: CASSFATSEAFF. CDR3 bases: TGTGCCAGCAGTTTCGCTACGTCAGAAGCTTTCTTT.

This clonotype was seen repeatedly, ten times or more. The DNA of the CDR3 is TGTGCCAGCAGCTCCCCAGCCTACAAGACCCAGTACTTC. This translates into CASSSPAYKTQYF. The V gene is TRBV7-6, the J gene TRBJ2-5; no clear D gene. The germline V and J ends were trimmed by 4 bases and 6 bases, with 12 bases remaining between them. The CDR3 has 13 residues. The germline V gene has CDR1 SGHVS and CDR2 FNYEAQ.

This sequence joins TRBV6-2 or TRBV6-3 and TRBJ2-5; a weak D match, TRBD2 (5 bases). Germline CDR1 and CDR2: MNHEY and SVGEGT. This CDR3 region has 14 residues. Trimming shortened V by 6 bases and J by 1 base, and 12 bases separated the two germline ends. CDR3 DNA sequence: TGTGCCAGCAGGACGGGGTGGGTCCAAGAGACCCAGTACTTC. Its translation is CASRTGWVQETQYF.

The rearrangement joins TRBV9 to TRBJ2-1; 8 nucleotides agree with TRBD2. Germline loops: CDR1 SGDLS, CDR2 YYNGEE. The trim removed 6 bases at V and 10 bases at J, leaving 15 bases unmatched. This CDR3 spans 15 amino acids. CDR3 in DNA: TGTGCCAGCAACAAAAACGGACTAGCAGGGTTAGAGCAGTTCTTC. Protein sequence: CASNKNGLAGLEQFF.

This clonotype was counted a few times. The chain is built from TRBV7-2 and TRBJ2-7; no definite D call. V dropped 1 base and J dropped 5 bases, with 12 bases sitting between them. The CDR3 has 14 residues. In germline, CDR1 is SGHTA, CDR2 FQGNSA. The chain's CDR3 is CASSLDYSGDEQYF. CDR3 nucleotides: TGTGCCAGCAGCTTAGATTACAGTGGGGACGAGCAGTACTTC.

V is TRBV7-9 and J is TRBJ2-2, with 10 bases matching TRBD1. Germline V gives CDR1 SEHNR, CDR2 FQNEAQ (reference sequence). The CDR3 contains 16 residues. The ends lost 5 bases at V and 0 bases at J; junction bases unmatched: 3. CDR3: CASSAGTGANTGELFF. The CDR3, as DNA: TGTGCCAGCAGCGCTGGGACAGGGGCGAACACCGGGGAGCTGTTTTTT. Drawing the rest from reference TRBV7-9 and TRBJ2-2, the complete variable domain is DTGVSQNPRHKITKRGQNVTFRCDPISEHNRLYWYRQTLGQGPEFLTYFQNEAQLEKSRLLSDRFSAERPKGSFSTLEIQRTEQGDSAMYLCASSAGTGANTGELFFGEGSRLTVL.

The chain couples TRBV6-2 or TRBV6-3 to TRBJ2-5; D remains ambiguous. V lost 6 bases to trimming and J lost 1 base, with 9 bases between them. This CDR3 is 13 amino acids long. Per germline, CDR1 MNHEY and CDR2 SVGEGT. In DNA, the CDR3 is TGTGCCAGCAGCGGACGTTTCCAAGAGACCCAGTACTTC. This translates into CASSGRFQETQYF.

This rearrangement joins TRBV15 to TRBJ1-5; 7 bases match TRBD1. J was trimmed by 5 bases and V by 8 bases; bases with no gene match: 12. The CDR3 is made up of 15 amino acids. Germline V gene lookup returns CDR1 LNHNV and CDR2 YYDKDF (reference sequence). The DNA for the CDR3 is TGTGCCACCTGGAGGACAGGCATCTTCGATCAGCCCCAGCATTTT. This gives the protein CATWRTGIFDQPQHF.

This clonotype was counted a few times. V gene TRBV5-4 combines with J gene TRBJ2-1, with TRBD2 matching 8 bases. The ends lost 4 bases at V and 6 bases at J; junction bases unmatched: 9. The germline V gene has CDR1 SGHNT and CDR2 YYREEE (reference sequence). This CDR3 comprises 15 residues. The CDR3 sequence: CASSMKRESSNEQFF. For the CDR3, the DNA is TGTGCCAGCAGCATGAAGCGGGAGAGTAGCAATGAGCAGTTCTTC.

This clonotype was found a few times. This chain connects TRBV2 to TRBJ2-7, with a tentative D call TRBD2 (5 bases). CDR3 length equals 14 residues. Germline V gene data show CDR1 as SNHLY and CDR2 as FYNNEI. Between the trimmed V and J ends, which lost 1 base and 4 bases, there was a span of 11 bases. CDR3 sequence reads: CASSEGARRYEQYF. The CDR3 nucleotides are TGTGCCAGCAGTGAAGGGGCCAGGAGGTACGAGCAGTACTTC.

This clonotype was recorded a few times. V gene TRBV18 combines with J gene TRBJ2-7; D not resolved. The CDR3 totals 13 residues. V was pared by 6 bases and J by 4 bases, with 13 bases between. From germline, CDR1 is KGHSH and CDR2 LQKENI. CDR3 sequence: CASSPLAEYEQYF. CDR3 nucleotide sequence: TGTGCCAGCTCTCCGCTTGCTGAGTACGAGCAGTACTTC.

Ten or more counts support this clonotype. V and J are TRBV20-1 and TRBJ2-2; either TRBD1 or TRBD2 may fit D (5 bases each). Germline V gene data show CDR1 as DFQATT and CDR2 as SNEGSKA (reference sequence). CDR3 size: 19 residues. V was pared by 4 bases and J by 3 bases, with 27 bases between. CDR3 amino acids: CSAIAVRSHFRGDTGELFF. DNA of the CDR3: TGCAGTGCTATTGCTGTCAGGTCGCATTTTAGAGGGGACACCGGGGAGCTGTTTTTT.